This TCR beta chain was recorded in a study of human T cells and chemical hapten exposure. On the study more broadly: There were per-sample TCR yield variations, arising mainly from small pooled library volume differences.

This clonotype was recorded many times. This CDR3 is built from 17 residues. CDR1 and CDR2 from the germline V gene are SGHTA and FQGNSA. V gave up 5 bases and J gave up 0 bases; unmatched junction bases: 12. Time point described: healthy volunteer bleed at 2 weeks. Whole blood, unfractionated, served as the material for total RNA extraction. The study's library attached unique molecular identifiers to single cDNA molecules. Methods used by the authors: Samples had a median of around 91,000 TCRs, ranging roughly 20,000 to 750,000. MiXCR was run by TCRdb on the RACE reads, yielding one entry per CDR3 protein. V and J calls and clone size were set by TCRdb, not the authors. The repertoire holds roughly 30,000 distinct CDR3 sequences, 7.4% seen once, with 8% to 10% in the top ten.

The rearrangement links TRBV7-2 to TRBJ1-2; 7 positions agree with TRBD1. The sequence derives from a human donor in good health. Some clones in this sample may be carry-over from other donors' samples. The sample was whole blood. The chain's CDR3 is CASSPWTGGATNYGYTF. CDR3 sequence (DNA): TGTGCCAGCAGCCCCTGGACAGGTGGGGCCACTAACTATGGCTACACCTTC.